This TCR beta chain emerged from a study of blood T cell repertoires in COVID-19. Across the study: Sample material is recorded as cDNA or gDNA derived from T cells, B-cell-depleted T cells, or PBMCs.

CDR1 is GTSNPN, CDR2 SVGIG, per germline (reference sequence). V was pared by 7 bases and J by 6 bases, with 16 bases of the junction left unmatched. This CDR3 is 18 amino acids long. Original processing notes: Reference gene primer amplification gave nucleated cell count estimates. Clones were sequenced by immunoSEQ multiplex PCR, and TCRdb holds only the in-frame ones, with some missing. Clone size and V and J calls were adopted from that table, with D and trimming inferred from the DNA. This table holds fewer than 200,000 clones, 86% found once. V and J are TRBV30 and TRBJ2-3; 16 bases align to TRBD2. Material: peripheral blood. This TCR derives from a man in his fifties with active or convalescent COVID-19. The CDR3 sequence is CASDTGTSGRARRDTQYF. As DNA, the CDR3 is TGTGCCTCAGACACCGGGACTAGCGGGAGGGCGAGGAGGGATACGCAGTATTTT.